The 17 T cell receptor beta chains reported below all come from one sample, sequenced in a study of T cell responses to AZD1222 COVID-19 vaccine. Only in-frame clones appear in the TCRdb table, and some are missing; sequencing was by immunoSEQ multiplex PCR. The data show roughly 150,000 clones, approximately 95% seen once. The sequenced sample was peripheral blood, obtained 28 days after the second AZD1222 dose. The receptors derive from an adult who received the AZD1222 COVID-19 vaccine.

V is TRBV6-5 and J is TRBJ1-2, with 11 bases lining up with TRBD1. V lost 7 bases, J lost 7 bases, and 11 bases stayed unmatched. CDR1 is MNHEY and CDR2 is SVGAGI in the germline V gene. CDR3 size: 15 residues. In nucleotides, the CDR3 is TGTGCCAGCATTAGCGGGGGACAGGGGGATTTTGGCTACACCTTC. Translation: CASISGGQGDFGYTF.

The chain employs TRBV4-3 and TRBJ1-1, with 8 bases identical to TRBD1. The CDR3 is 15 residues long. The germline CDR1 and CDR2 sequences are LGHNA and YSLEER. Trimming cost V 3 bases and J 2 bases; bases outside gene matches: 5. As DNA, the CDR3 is TGCGCCAGCAGCCATGGGGACAGGCTAAACACTGAAGCTTTCTTT. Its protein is CASSHGDRLNTEAFF.

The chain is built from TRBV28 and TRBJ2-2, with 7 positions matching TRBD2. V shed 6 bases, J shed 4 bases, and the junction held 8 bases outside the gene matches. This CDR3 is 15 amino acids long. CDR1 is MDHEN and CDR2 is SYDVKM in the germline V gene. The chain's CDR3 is CASRAGPPVTGELFF. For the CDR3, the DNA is TGTGCCAGCAGAGCGGGACCGCCGGTCACCGGGGAGCTGTTTTTT.

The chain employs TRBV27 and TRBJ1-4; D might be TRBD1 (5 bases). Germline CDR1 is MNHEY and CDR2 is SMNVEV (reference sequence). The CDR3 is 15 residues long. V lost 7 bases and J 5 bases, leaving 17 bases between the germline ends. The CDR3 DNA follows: TGTGCCAGCAAGAGGTACGGACAAGGGAATGAAAAACTGTTTTTT. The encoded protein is CASKRYGQGNEKLFF.

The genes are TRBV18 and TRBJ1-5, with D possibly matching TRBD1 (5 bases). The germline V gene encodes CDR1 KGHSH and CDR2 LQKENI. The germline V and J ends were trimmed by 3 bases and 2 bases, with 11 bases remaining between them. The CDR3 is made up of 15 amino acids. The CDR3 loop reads CASSPQGGGNQPQHF. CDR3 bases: TGTGCCAGCTCACCCCAGGGAGGTGGCAATCAGCCCCAGCATTTT.

The CDR3 DNA sequence: TGTGCCAGTAGTCTCTGGGGACAGGGGGCAATCGGCTACACCTTC. This codes for CASSLWGQGAIGYTF. The V gene is TRBV19, the J gene TRBJ1-2, with 12 nucleotides matching TRBD1. After removal of 5 bases from V and 8 bases from J, the junction contained 9 bases not matched to a gene. CDR3 size: 15 residues. From germline, CDR1 is LNHDA and CDR2 SQIVND (reference sequence). Supplemented by reference TRBV19 and TRBJ1-2, the full variable domain reads DGGITQSPKYLFRKEGQNVTLSCEQNLNHDAMYWYRQDPGQGLRLIYYSQIVNDFQKGDIAEGYSVSREKKESFPLTVTSAQKNPTAFYLCASSLWGQGAIGYTFGSGTRLTVV.

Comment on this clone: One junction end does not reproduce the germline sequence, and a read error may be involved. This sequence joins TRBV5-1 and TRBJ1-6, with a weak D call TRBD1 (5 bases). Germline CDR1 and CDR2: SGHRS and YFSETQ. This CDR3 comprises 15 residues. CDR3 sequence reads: CASSLEGTPNSALHF. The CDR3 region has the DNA TGCGCCAGCAGCTTGGAGGGGACCCCGAATTCAGCCCTCCACTTT.

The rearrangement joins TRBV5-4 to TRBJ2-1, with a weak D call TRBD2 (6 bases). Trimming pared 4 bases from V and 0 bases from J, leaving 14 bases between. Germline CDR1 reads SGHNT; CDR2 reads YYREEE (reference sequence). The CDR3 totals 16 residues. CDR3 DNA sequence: TGTGCCAGCAGCCCATCGGGGGAGAGCTCCTACAATGAGCAGTTCTTC. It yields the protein CASSPSGESSYNEQFF.

CDR3 DNA sequence: TGTGCCAGCAGTGTACAATTGGACAGAGTGAATCAGCCCCAGCATTTT. Protein product: CASSVQLDRVNQPQHF. The V gene is TRBV6-1, the J gene TRBJ1-5, with a tentative D call TRBD1 (6 bases). Trimming removed 4 bases from V and 4 bases from J, with 17 bases in between. This CDR3 is 16 amino acids long. Germline V CDR1 and CDR2: MNHNS, SASEGT.

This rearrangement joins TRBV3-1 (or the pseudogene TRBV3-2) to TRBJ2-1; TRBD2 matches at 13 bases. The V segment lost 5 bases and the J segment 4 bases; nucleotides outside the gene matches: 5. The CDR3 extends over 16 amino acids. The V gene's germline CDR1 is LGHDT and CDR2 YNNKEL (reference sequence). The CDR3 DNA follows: TGTGCCAGCAGCTTCCGACTAGCGGGGGGATACAATGAGCAGTTCTTC. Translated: CASSFRLAGGYNEQFF.

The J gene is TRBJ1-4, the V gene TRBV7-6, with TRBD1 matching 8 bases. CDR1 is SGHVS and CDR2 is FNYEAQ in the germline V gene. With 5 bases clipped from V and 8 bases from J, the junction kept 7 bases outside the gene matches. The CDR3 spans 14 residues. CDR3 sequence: CASSQGQGREKLFF. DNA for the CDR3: TGTGCCAGCAGCCAAGGACAGGGTCGGGAAAAACTGTTTTTT.

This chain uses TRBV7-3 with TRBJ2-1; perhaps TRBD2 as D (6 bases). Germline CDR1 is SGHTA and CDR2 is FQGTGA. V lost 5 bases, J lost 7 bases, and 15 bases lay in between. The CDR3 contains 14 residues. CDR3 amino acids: CASSQTGGSNEQFF. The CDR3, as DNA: TGTGCCAGCAGCCAGACCGGGGGAAGTAATGAGCAGTTCTTC.

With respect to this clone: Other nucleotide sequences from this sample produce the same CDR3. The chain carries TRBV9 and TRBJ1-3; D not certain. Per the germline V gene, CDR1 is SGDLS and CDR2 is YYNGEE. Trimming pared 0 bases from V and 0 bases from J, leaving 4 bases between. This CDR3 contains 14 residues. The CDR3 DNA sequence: TGTGCCAGCAGCGTAGACTACTCTGGAAACACCATATATTTT. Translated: CASSVDYSGNTIYF.

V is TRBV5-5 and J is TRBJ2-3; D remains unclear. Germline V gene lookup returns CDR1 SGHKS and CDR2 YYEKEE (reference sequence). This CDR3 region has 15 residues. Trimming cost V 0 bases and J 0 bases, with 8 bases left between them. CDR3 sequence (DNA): TGTGCCAGCAGCTTGGTATACGCGAGCACAGATACGCAGTATTTT. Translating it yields CASSLVYASTDTQYF.

The CDR3, as DNA: TGTGCCAGCAGTGAGCTAAGAGATAATTCACCCCTCCACTTT. This gives the protein CASSELRDNSPLHF. The chain links TRBV9 to TRBJ1-6; D gene uncertain. This CDR3 spans 14 amino acids. V was shortened by 5 bases and J by 5 bases, with 11 bases between the two germline ends. Germline V gives CDR1 SGDLS, CDR2 YYNGEE.

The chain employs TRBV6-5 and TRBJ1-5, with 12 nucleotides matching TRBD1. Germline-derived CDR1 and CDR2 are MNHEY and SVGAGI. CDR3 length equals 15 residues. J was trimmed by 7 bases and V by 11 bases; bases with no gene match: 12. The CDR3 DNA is TGTGCCTGCCGTCCGGGACAGGGGGCCGGCCAGCCCCAGCATTTT. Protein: CACRPGQGAGQPQHF.

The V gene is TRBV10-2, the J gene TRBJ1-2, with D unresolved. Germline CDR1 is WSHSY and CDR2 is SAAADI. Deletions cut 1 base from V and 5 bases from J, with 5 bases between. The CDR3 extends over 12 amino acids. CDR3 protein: CASSELPYGYTF. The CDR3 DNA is TGCGCCAGCAGTGAGTTACCTTATGGCTACACCTTC.